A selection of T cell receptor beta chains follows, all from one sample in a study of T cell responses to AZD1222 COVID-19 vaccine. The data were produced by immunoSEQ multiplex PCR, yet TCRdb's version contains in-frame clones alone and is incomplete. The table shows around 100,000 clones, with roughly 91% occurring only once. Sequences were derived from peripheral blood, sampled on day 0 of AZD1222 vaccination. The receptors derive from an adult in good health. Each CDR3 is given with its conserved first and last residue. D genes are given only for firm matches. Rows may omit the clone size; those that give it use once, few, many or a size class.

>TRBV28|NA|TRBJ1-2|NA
TGTGCCAGCAGACTCGGGACGGCTCTGTATGGCTACACCTTC
CASRLGTALYGYTF
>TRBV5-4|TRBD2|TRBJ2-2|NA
TGTGCCAGCAGCTCCCGATCAATAGCGGGGGGGACCGGGGAGCTGTTTTTT
CASSSRSIAGGTGELFF
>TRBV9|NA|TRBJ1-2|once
TGTGCCAGCAGCCCACAGCCGCGCGGGCCTGGCTACACCTTC
CASSPQPRGPGYTF
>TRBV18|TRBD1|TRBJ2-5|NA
TGTGCCAGCTCACCACCGGGACAGGGGAGAGAGACCCAGTACTTC
CASSPPGQGRETQYF
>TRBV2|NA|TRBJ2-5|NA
TGTGCCAGCAGTGAATGGGCAGGGCAAGAGACCCAGTACTTC
CASSEWAGQETQYF
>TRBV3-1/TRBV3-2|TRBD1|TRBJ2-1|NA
TGTGCCAGCAGCCAAGAGAGGCCAGGGGGCTCTTACTCCTACAATGAGCAGTTCTTC
CASSQERPGGSYSYNEQFF
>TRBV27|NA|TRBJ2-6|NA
TGTGCCAGCAGTTCCGAGTCTGGGGCCAACGTCCTGACTTTC
CASSSESGANVLTF
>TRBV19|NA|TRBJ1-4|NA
TGTGCGAGTAGGGAAGTGGGCAGAACTAATGAAAAACTGTTTTTT
CASREVGRTNEKLFF
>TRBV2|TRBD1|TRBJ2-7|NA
TGTGCCAGCAGGGACAGGGTTTCCTACGAGCAGTACTTC
CASRDRVSYEQYF
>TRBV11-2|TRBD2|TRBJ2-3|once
TGTGCCAGCAGCTTCTTCAGCGGGGGGGCCGGGGATACGCAGTATTTT
CASSFFSGGAGDTQYF
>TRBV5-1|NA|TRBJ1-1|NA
TGCGCCAGCAGTCCCCCCGGGGGCGACACTGAAGCTTTCTTT
CASSPPGGDTEAFF